The 15 T cell receptor beta chains below come from one sample, sequenced in a study of blood T cell repertoires in COVID-19. Sequenced by immunoSEQ multiplex PCR; TCRdb stores in-frame clones only, minus some. The profile shows about 190,000 clones, roughly 80% of them singletons. The sample comprised PBMCs or T cells enriched from blood (not recorded which). These receptors all come from a woman under 40 who had recovered from COVID-19.

The chain combines TRBV5-6 with TRBJ1-1; possibly TRBD1 for D (6 bases). Germline values: CDR1 SGHDT, CDR2 YYEEEE. The CDR3 extends over 15 amino acids. V lost 2 bases, J lost 1 base, and 12 bases lay in between. CDR3 residues: CASSFGTSGNTEAFF. The CDR3 bases are TGTGCCAGCAGCTTCGGGACAAGCGGGAACACTGAAGCTTTCTTT.

This clone was detected a few times. The junction differs from germline at one of its ends, possibly a read error. J is TRBJ2-3 and V is TRBV7-7, with 9 bases identical to TRBD2. CDR1 is SSHAT and CDR2 is FNYEAQ in the germline V gene (reference sequence). The CDR3 runs to 16 residues. CDR3 protein: CASSPRPSGGTDTQYF. DNA of the CDR3: TGTGCTAGCAGCCCTCGACCTAGCGGGGGCACAGATACGCAGTATTTT.

The gene calls are TRBV10-3 and TRBJ1-2; D is perhaps TRBD1 (5 bases). Germline-derived CDR1 and CDR2 are ENHRY and SYGVKD. Trimming left V 3 bases short and J 7 bases short, with 15 bases between. The CDR3 consists of 14 residues. CDR3: CAISDRVGPFGYTF. The CDR3 DNA reads TGTGCCATCAGTGACAGGGTGGGTCCCTTTGGCTACACCTTC.

The chain recombines TRBV7-2 with TRBJ1-5, with 7 positions matching TRBD1. The CDR3 length is 13 residues. Germline assignment: CDR1 SGHTA and CDR2 FQGNSA. Trimming cost V 6 bases and J 6 bases; bases outside gene matches: 5. The CDR3 reads CASSYAGGQPQHF. CDR3 DNA sequence: TGTGCCAGCAGTTACGCAGGGGGTCAGCCCCAGCATTTT.

The chain couples TRBV7-2 to TRBJ2-1; 11 positions agree with TRBD2. Looked up from germline, CDR1 is SGHTA and CDR2 is FQGNSA. Trimming at V came to 5 bases and at J to 4 bases, leaving 4 bases not matched to a gene. The CDR3 is made up of 15 amino acids. CDR3 DNA: TGTGCCAGCAGCCAGACTAGCGGGATATACAATGAGCAGTTCTTC. It codes for CASSQTSGIYNEQFF.

The rearrangement links TRBV2 to TRBJ1-4; D ambiguous. The CDR3 spans 14 residues. With 6 bases removed from V and 6 bases from J, the gap between germline ends came to 14 bases. CDR1 SNHLY and CDR2 FYNNEI come from the germline V gene. DNA for the CDR3: TGTGCCAGCAGGAGGAACGTCGCCGATGAAAAACTGTTTTTT. Amino acids: CASRRNVADEKLFF.

V and J are TRBV29-1 and TRBJ2-5, with 9 bases lining up with TRBD1. CDR1 is SQVTM, CDR2 ANQGSEA, per germline. V shed 7 bases and J 9 bases; nucleotides not matched to a gene: 9. The CDR3 loop spans 12 amino acids. CDR3 residues: CSATRDRVSQYF. CDR3 bases: TGCAGCGCTACCCGGGACAGGGTATCCCAGTACTTC.

This clone was seen more than once but under ten times. V gene TRBV18 combines with J gene TRBJ1-5, with D possibly TRBD1 on 5 matching bases. V dropped 3 bases and J dropped 1 base, with 10 bases sitting between them. The V gene's germline CDR1 is KGHSH and CDR2 LQKENI. The CDR3 has 15 residues. Here the CDR3 reads CASSPGGRSNQPQHF. The DNA for the CDR3 is TGTGCCAGCTCACCGGGGGGGAGGAGCAATCAGCCCCAGCATTTT.

This clone appeared once. V and J are TRBV6-5 and TRBJ2-1, with a possible D match to TRBD1 (5 bases). CDR1 and CDR2 (germline): MNHEY, SVGAGI. V lost 9 bases and J lost 6, with 9 bases in between. This CDR3 is built from 11 residues. The CDR3 coding sequence is TGTGCCAGTAGGGGTAGCAATGAGCAGTTCTTC. Its translation is CASRGSNEQFF.

The chain carries TRBV19 and TRBJ2-1; TRBD2 agrees at 9 bases. This CDR3 contains 16 residues. J lost 9 bases, V lost 1 base, and 10 bases had no gene match. Germline V CDR1 and CDR2: LNHDA, SQIVND (reference sequence). CDR3 sequence: CASSIGSLAGRGEQFF. The CDR3 nucleotides are TGTGCCAGTAGTATAGGATCGCTAGCGGGACGAGGTGAGCAGTTCTTC.

V is TRBV16 and J is TRBJ1-4; TRBD1 might be the D (5 bases). Trimming took 0 bases from V and 7 from J, leaving 12 bases between them. The CDR3 contains 15 residues. Germline CDR1 KGHSY, CDR2 FQNENV. CDR3 sequence reads: CASSQSAREGEKLFF. The CDR3 bases are TGTGCCAGCAGCCAATCGGCCAGGGAGGGTGAAAAACTGTTTTTT.

The chain carries TRBV4-2 and TRBJ2-1; 9 nucleotides match TRBD2. The germline V gene has CDR1 LGHNA and CDR2 YNFKEQ. V shed 1 base and J 0 bases; nucleotides not matched to a gene: 7. The CDR3 contains 18 residues. The CDR3 nucleotides are TGTGCCAGCAGCCAAGTAATAGCGGGGGCCTTCTCCTACAATGAGCAGTTCTTC. Amino acid sequence: CASSQVIAGAFSYNEQFF.

The chain is built from TRBV3-1 (or the pseudogene TRBV3-2) and TRBJ1-2; maybe TRBD1 (6 bases). CDR1 is LGHDT, CDR2 YNNKEL, per germline (reference sequence). Deletions cut 0 bases from V and 5 bases from J, with 13 bases between. This CDR3 region has 15 residues. CDR3: CASSQEWGRIYGYTF. The CDR3 coding sequence is TGTGCCAGCAGCCAAGAATGGGGGCGAATATATGGCTACACCTTC.

The V and J genes are TRBV4-1 and TRBJ1-2; tentative D call: TRBD1 (5 bases). V gave up 7 bases and J gave up 4 bases, with 16 bases separating them. This CDR3 region has 14 residues. Germline V gene lookup returns CDR1 MGHRA and CDR2 YSYEKL. CDR3 amino acids: CASNRDSGSYGYTF. The CDR3 DNA is TGCGCCAGCAACCGGGACTCCGGGAGCTATGGCTACACCTTC.

CDR3 loop: CASRGTALLTIYF. The CDR3 DNA reads as TGTGCCAGTAGGGGGACAGCACTTCTAACCATATATTTT. The rearrangement joins TRBV19 to TRBJ1-3; 7 bases align to TRBD1. Germline V gene lookup returns CDR1 LNHDA and CDR2 SQIVND (reference sequence). The CDR3 sequence is 13 residues long. Trimming at V came to 6 bases and at J to 10 bases, leaving 9 bases not matched to a gene.